This T cell receptor (beta chain) appears in the sequencing data of a study of blood T cell repertoires in COVID-19. Measured with immunoSEQ multiplex PCR; TCRdb has only the in-frame clones, and not every one. This sample has about 220,000 clones, with 88% found just once. Trimming shortened V by 3 bases and J by 1 base, and 6 bases separated the two germline ends. The CDR3 totals 13 residues. CDR1 is MRHNA and CDR2 is SNTAGT in the germline V gene. The chain uses TRBV6-4 and TRBJ1-1, with D possibly TRBD1 on 5 matching bases. This receptor was identified in a woman aged 25 to 39 who had recovered from COVID-19. Sequencing used PBMCs or T cells enriched from blood (not recorded which). The DNA of the CDR3 is TGTGCCAGCAGTGAAACAGGGAACACTGAAGCTTTCTTT. Translating gives CASSETGNTEAFF.